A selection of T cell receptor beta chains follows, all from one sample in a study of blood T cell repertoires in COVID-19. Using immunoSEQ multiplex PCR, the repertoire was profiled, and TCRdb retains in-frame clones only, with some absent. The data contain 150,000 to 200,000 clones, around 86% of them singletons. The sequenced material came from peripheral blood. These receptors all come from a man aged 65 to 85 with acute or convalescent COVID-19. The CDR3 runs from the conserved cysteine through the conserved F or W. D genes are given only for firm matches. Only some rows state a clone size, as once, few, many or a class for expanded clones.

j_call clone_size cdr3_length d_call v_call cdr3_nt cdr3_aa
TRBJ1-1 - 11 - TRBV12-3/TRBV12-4 TGTGCCACCGCCCCAGGAACTGAAGCTTTCTTT CATAPGTEAFF
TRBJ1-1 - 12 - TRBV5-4 TGTGCCAGCAGCTTGTTCGGGGAGAGGGCTTTCTTT CASSLFGERAFF
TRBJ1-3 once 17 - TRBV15 TGTGCCACCAGCAGGGACATCACAGGGAGCTCTGGAAACACCATATATTTT CATSRDITGSSGNTIYF
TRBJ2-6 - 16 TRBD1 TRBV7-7 TGTGCCAGCAGCCCCGGACAGGGAGTTGGGGCCAACGTCCTGACTTTC CASSPGQGVGANVLTF
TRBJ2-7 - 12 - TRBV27 TGTGCCAGCAGCCCTTCGGGTTACGAGCAGTACTTC CASSPSGYEQYF
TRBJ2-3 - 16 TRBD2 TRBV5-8 TGTGCCAGCAGCTCCCGCAGACTAGCGGGAACAGATACGCAGTATTTT CASSSRRLAGTDTQYF
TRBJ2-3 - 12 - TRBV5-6 TGTGCCAGCAGCTTCGGAGTAGATACGCAGTATTTT CASSFGVDTQYF
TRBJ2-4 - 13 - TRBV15 TGTGCCACCAGCAGAGATAAAGCTCCCCCACAGTACTTC CATSRDKAPPQYF
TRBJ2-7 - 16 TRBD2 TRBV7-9 TGTGCCAGCAGCTTAGCACCCATGGGACTAGACAACGAGCAGTACTTC CASSLAPMGLDNEQYF
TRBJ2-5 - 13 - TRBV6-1 TGTGCCAGCAGTGACCCAGGGTTGGAGACCCAGTACTTC CASSDPGLETQYF
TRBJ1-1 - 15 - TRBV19 TGTGCCAGTAGTATCCGGGGATCATCGAGCACTGAAGCTTTCTTT CASSIRGSSSTEAFF
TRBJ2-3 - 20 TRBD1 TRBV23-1 TGCGCCAGCAGTCAATTGTCGGACAAGGGGGCGAATACCGTGCCAGATACGCAGTATTTT CASSQLSDKGANTVPDTQYF
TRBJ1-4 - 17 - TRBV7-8 TGTGCCAGCAGCCTCAATCGACAGGATGCAACTAATGAAAAACTGTTTTTT CASSLNRQDATNEKLFF
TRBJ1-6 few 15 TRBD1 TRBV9 TGTGCCAGCAGCGTTCTTGGACAGGGGGAGTCACCCCTCCACTTT CASSVLGQGESPLHF
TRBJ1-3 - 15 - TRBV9 TGTGCCAGCAGCGTTGGCCTCTTCTCTGGAAACACCATATATTTT CASSVGLFSGNTIYF
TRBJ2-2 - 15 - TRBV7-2 TGTGCCAGCAGATTACAGGGCTCTTGGACCGGGGAGCTGTTTTTT CASRLQGSWTGELFF
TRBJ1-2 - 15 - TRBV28 TGTGCCAGCGTAACGTCGGGGTGGGAAAACTATGGCTACACCTTC CASVTSGWENYGYTF
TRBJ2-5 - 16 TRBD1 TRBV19 TGTGCCAGTAGTAAAGGGTACAGGGGTTCCCAAGAGACCCAGTACTTC CASSKGYRGSQETQYF
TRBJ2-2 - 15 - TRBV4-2 TGTGCCAGCAGCCAAAAGTTACCGCTTGAGGGGGAGCTGTTTTTT CASSQKLPLEGELFF
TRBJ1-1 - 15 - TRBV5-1 TGCGCCAGCAGCTTGGAAGGGGGAGTGAACACTGAAGCTTTCTTT CASSLEGGVNTEAFF
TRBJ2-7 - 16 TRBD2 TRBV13 TGTGCCAGCAGCATCCACACTAGCGGGGGCTCCTACGAGCAGTACTTC CASSIHTSGGSYEQYF
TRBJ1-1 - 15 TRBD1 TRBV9 TGTGCCAGCAGCCCCCAGACAGGGGTTGGGACTGAAGCTTTCTTT CASSPQTGVGTEAFF
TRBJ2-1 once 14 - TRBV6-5 TGTGCCAGCAGCTCTAGGTGGACCTACAATGAGCAGTTCTTC CASSSRWTYNEQFF
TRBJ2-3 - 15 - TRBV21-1 TGTGCCAGCAGCCCGAGCGGGAGGGTCACAGATACGCAGTATTTT CASSPSGRVTDTQYF
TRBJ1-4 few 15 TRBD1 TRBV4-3 TGCGCCAGCAGTCTGGGTCAGGGGGGTGGTGAAAAACTGTTTTTT CASSLGQGGGEKLFF
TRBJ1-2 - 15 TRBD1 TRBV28 TGTGCCAGCACCGTCCCGGGACAGGGGAACTATGGCTACACCTTC CASTVPGQGNYGYTF
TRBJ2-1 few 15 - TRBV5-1 TGCGCCAGCAGCTTGTACGAGCCGTCCTACAATGAGCAGTTCTTC CASSLYEPSYNEQFF
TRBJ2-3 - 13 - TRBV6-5 TGTGCCAGCAAGCGGCTAAGCACAGATACGCAGTATTTT CASKRLSTDTQYF
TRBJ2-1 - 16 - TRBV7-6 TGTGCCAGCAGCTACGGCGTGGCAGGTCCCTACAATGAGCAGTTCTTC CASSYGVAGPYNEQFF
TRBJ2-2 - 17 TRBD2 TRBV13 TGTGCCAGCAGCGCCACCATGGGACTAGCGGCGGGGGGGGAGCTGTTTTTT CASSATMGLAAGGELFF
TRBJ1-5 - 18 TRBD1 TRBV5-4 TGTGCCAAAAATCAGTCGACGCCCCGGGACAGATGCAATCAGCCCCAGCATTTT CAKNQSTPRDRCNQPQHF
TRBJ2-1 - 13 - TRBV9 TGTGCCAGCAGCGTACCCCCTTCGAATGAGCAGTTCTTC CASSVPPSNEQFF
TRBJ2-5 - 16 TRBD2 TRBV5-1 TGCGCCAGCAGGCCGGGACTAGCGGGAGGACAAGAGACCCAGTACTTC CASRPGLAGGQETQYF
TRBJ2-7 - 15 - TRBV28 TGTGCCAGCAGTGTGATGAGGGCCCCGACCTACGAGCAGTACTTC CASSVMRAPTYEQYF
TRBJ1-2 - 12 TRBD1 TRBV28 TGTGCCACGAGACAGGGCGACTATGGCTACACCTTC CATRQGDYGYTF
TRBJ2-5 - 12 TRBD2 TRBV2 TGTGCCGGCGGGAGGGCCCGGGAGACCCAGTACTTC CAGGRARETQYF
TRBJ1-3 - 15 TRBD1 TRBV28 TGTGCCAGCAGGAAACAGGGGGCCCCTGGAAACACCATATATTTT CASRKQGAPGNTIYF
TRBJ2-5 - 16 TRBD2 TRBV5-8 TGTGCCAGCAGCGACGGACTAGCGGGGGGGCCAGAGACCCAGTACTTC CASSDGLAGGPETQYF
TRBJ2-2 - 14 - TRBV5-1 TGCGCCAGCAGCTTGGCCCCGGGGACCGGGGAGCTGTTTTTT CASSLAPGTGELFF
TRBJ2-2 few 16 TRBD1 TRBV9 TGTGCCAGCAGCAGTGACAGGGGAGTGCAGACCGGGGAGCTGTTTTTT CASSSDRGVQTGELFF
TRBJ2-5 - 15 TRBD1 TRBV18 TGTGCCAGCTCACCAGGGGGACAGGGGCGAGAGACCCAGTACTTC CASSPGGQGRETQYF
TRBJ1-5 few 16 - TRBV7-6 TGTGCCAGCAGCTTGGGGGGACCGGGGAGCGAGTGGCCCCAGCATTTT CASSLGGPGSEWPQHF
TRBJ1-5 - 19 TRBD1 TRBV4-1 TGCGCCAGCAGCCTAACAAAATATATGACAGGGAATAGCAATCAGCCCCAGCATTTT CASSLTKYMTGNSNQPQHF
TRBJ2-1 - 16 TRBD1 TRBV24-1 TGTGCCACCAGTGATGCTAGACAGGGTAGCTACAATGAGCAGTTCTTC CATSDARQGSYNEQFF
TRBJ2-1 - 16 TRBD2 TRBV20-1 TGCAGTGCTAGTGGGGCCACTAGCGGGGGGTTCAATGAGCAGTTCTTC CSASGATSGGFNEQFF
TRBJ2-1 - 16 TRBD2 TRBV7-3 TGTGCCAGCAGCCTAAGGGGAGCGGGATCCTACAATGAGCAGTTCTTC CASSLRGAGSYNEQFF
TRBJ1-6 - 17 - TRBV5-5 TGTGCCAGCAGCGGATTGCTAGGGGCGAATTATAATTCACCCCTCCACTTT CASSGLLGANYNSPLHF
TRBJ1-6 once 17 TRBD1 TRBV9 TGTGCCAGCAGCGCCCCCGGGACAGGGCTAAATAATTCACCCCTCCACTTT CASSAPGTGLNNSPLHF
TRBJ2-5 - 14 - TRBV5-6 TGTGCCAGCAGCCCAATCCGGGAACAAGAGACCCAGTACTTC CASSPIREQETQYF
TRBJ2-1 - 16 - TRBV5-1 TGCGCCAGCAGCCCCCCCCGTACAGGGCCCCACAATGAGCAGTTCTTC CASSPPRTGPHNEQFF